One and the same sample provided the 13 T cell receptor beta chains below, sequenced in a study of CD8 T cells in ankylosing spondylitis. Overall study findings and caveats: Blood from ankylosing spondylitis patients appeared to carry a characteristic roughly 8-variant TCR beta motif.

TCRdb recomputed calls from the 5' RACE reads with MiXCR, one row per CDR3 protein. The repertoire holds about 420,000 distinct CDR3 sequences, with approximately 20% as singletons. For these TCRs, the target antigens are not known. The specimen sequenced was blood, either unsorted or a sorted T cell fraction (not recorded which). These TCRs come from a male donor with ankylosing spondylitis.

V and J are TRBV7-9 and TRBJ2-3, with D uncertain. CDR3 length: 14 residues. Deletions cut 0 bases from V and 4 bases from J, with 8 bases between. Per the germline V gene, CDR1 is SEHNR and CDR2 is FQNEAQ (reference sequence). CDR3 sequence: CASSLAVGSDTQYF. The CDR3 DNA sequence: TGTGCCAGCAGCTTAGCCGTCGGCTCAGATACGCAGTATTTT.

V and J are TRBV20-1 and TRBJ2-7; D is uncertain. The germline V and J ends were trimmed by 1 base and 2 bases, with 9 bases remaining between them. The CDR3 length is 13 residues. Germline CDR1 is DFQATT and CDR2 is SNEGSKA (reference sequence). The CDR3, as DNA: TGCAGTGCTAGAGCAATTTACCCCTACGAGCAGTACTTC. Translating it yields CSARAIYPYEQYF.

Only a few counts were recorded for this clonotype. For the CDR3, the DNA is TGCAGTGCTACCGACAGGGGCTCTGGGGCCAACGTCCTGACTTTC. Protein sequence: CSATDRGSGANVLTF. The chain employs TRBV20-1 and TRBJ2-6, with TRBD1 matching 8 bases. In germline, CDR1 is DFQATT, CDR2 SNEGSKA (reference sequence). With V trimmed by 4 bases and J by 0 bases, 2 bases remained unmatched. The CDR3 sequence is 15 residues long.

The gene calls are TRBV6-1 and TRBJ2-2; D remains ambiguous. Germline CDR1 is MNHNS and CDR2 is SASEGT. Trimming left V 6 bases short and J 6 bases short, with 14 bases between. There are 14 residues in the CDR3. The CDR3 sequence: CASSRSLVAGELFF. In nucleotides, the CDR3 is TGTGCCAGCAGCCGATCTCTGGTCGCCGGGGAGCTGTTTTTT.

The J gene is TRBJ2-1, the V gene TRBV20-1; 7 bases are a match to TRBD2. The CDR3 is 15 residues long. The V segment lost 0 bases and the J segment 7 bases; nucleotides outside the gene matches: 9. Germline CDR1 DFQATT, CDR2 SNEGSKA (reference sequence). This CDR3 is CSARDYGTTGNEQFF. In DNA form, the CDR3 reads TGCAGTGCTAGAGATTATGGGACTACGGGGAATGAGCAGTTCTTC.

As for this clonotype: Sequence at one end of the junction differs from germline and may be a read error. The V gene is TRBV10-3, the J gene TRBJ2-2; 7 bases agree with TRBD1. This CDR3 region has 14 residues. Germline V gene data show CDR1 as ENHRY and CDR2 as SYGVKD. CDR3 loop: CAISDRQGTGELVF. The CDR3 region has the DNA TGTGCCATCAGCGACCGACAGGGCACCGGGGAGCTGGTTTTT.

The V gene is TRBV18, the J gene TRBJ2-1, with 8 bases that match TRBD2. This CDR3 has 14 residues. Looked up from germline, CDR1 is KGHSH and CDR2 is LQKENI. The ends lost 4 bases at V and 5 bases at J; junction bases unmatched: 4. The CDR3 loop reads CASSLGLDHNEQFF. The DNA for the CDR3 is TGTGCCAGCTCACTGGGACTAGATCACAATGAGCAGTTCTTC.

V and J are TRBV3-1 and TRBJ2-7; 11 bases align to TRBD2. There are 16 residues in the CDR3. Unmatched junction bases numbered 7, after V lost 3 bases and J lost 3 bases. Germline V gene sequence: CDR1 LGHDT, CDR2 YNNKEL (reference sequence). DNA of the CDR3: TGTGCCAGCAGCCAGTCCGGGACTAGCGGAATCTACGAGCAGTACTTC. Translated, it gives CASSQSGTSGIYEQYF.

This clonotype was detected only once. The V call is TRBV28, the J call TRBJ2-5; 8 bases match TRBD1. V shed 3 bases, J shed 5 bases, and the junction held 11 bases outside the gene matches. Germline V gene lookup returns CDR1 MDHEN and CDR2 SYDVKM. CDR3 length equals 16 residues. This CDR3 reads CASSFPRTGILETQYF. The CDR3, as DNA: TGTGCCAGCAGTTTCCCCCGGACAGGGATTTTGGAGACCCAGTACTTC.

The rearrangement joins TRBV5-1 to TRBJ2-1; D unclear. Germline values: CDR1 SGHRS, CDR2 YFSETQ. This CDR3 region has 12 residues. V was clipped by 0 bases and J by 9 bases, with 7 bases between them. The chain's CDR3 is CASSLGTAEQFF. For the CDR3, the DNA is TGCGCCAGCAGCTTGGGAACGGCTGAGCAGTTCTTC.

This clonotype was seen only a few times. The CDR3 coding sequence is TGTGCCAGCAGCGGATGGACAGGGGGAAGTGAAAAACTGTTTTTT. Its protein product is CASSGWTGGSEKLFF. The chain carries TRBV9 and TRBJ1-4; 10 positions agree with TRBD1. This CDR3 spans 15 amino acids. V dropped 3 bases and J dropped 7; count of bases not matched to a gene: 6. Germline V gives CDR1 SGDLS, CDR2 YYNGEE.

The rearrangement uses TRBV12-3 or TRBV12-4 and TRBJ2-1, with 7 bases identical to TRBD1. V lost 6 bases to trimming and J lost 5 bases; unmatched junction nucleotides: 7. This CDR3 region has 14 residues. CDR3 protein: CASSLRDSNNEQFF. CDR3 in DNA: TGTGCCAGCAGCCTCCGGGACAGTAACAATGAGCAGTTCTTC.

This clonotype was counted between two and nine times. The chain combines TRBV5-5 with TRBJ2-7; D gene unclear. V was cut by 4 bases and J by 3 bases, with 14 bases left in between. The CDR3 sequence is 14 residues long. Germline CDR1 SGHKS, CDR2 YYEKEE (reference sequence). CDR3 sequence: CASSEIAADYEQYF. In DNA form, the CDR3 reads TGTGCCAGCAGCGAGATTGCGGCGGACTACGAGCAGTACTTC.